This T cell receptor (beta chain) was identified during a study of blood T cell repertoires in COVID-19. The CDR3 sequence is 16 residues long. CDR1 and CDR2 (germline): SGHVS, FQNEAQ. The V and J ends lost 8 bases and 4 bases respectively, with 21 bases between them. Generated by immunoSEQ multiplex PCR, the TCRdb table keeps only in-frame clones and is missing some. The sample holds a few hundred thousand clones, more than 80% seen once. Recovered status in Cohort 3 required two negative PCRs, clearance, or symptom resolution. This clonotype originated in a man aged 40-49 years who had recovered from COVID-19. V usage is TRBV7-8 and J usage is TRBJ2-1; D may be TRBD2 (5 bases). The sequencing sample was made of PBMCs or T cells enriched from blood (not recorded which). The DNA of the CDR3 is TGTGCCAGCGAGAGCTTTCGGGGAATAGTATACAATGAGCAGTTCTTC. It specifies CASESFRGIVYNEQFF.